This TCR beta chain was retrieved from a study of blood T cell repertoires in COVID-19. Study-level background: Researchers got acute and convalescent COVID-19 samples from the United States, Italy and Spain. T cells, B-cell-depleted T cells, or PBMCs provided the cDNA or gDNA that served as material.

V dropped 2 bases and J dropped 0 bases, with 10 bases sitting between them. CDR3 length: 15 amino acids. The germline V gene has CDR1 MNHEY and CDR2 SMNVEV (reference sequence). As handled by the study authors: Estimation of nucleated cell counts relied on the amplification of reference gene primers. Method: immunoSEQ multiplex PCR; TCRdb's copy keeps in-frame clones and lacks some. V and J calls and clone size follow that table, whereas D and trimming were derived from the DNA. The sample yields about 220,000 clones, about four fifths seen once. Sequenced input: peripheral blood. The receptor's source is a woman of 80 years or more with acute or convalescent COVID-19. The rearrangement joins TRBV27 to TRBJ1-2; tentative D call: TRBD1 (5 bases). The CDR3 is CASSLGGGANYGYTF. The DNA of the CDR3 is TGTGCCAGCAGTTTAGGGGGAGGCGCTAACTATGGCTACACCTTC.